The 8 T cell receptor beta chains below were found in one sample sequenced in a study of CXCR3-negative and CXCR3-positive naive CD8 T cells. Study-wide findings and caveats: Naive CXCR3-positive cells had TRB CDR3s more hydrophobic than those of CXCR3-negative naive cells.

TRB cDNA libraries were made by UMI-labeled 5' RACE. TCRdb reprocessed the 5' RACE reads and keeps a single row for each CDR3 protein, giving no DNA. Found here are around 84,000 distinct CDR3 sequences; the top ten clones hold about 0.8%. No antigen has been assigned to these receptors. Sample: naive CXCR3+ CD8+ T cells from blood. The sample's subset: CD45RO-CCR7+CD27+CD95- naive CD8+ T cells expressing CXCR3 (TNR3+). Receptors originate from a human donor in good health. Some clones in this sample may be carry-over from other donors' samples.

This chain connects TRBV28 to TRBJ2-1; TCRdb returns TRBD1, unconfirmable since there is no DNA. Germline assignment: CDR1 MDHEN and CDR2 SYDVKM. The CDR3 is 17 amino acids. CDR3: CASSPRGVSGDYNEQFF.

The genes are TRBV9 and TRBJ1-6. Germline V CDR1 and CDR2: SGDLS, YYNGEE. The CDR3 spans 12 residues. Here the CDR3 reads CASSAMRGSLHF.

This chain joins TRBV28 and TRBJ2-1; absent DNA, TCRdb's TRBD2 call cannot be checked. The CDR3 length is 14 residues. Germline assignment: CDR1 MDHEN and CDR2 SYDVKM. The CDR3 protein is CASSLPGGLNEQFF. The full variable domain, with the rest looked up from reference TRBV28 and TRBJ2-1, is DVKVTQSSRYLVKRTGEKVFLECVQDMDHENMFWYRQDPGLGLRLIYFSYDVKMKEKGDIPEGYSVSREKKERFSLILESASTNQTSMYLCASSLPGGLNEQFFGPGTRLTVL.

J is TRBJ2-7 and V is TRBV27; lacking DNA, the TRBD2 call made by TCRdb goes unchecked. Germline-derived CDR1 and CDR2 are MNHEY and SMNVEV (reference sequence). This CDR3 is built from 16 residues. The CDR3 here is CASSPGGRAAPYEQYF.

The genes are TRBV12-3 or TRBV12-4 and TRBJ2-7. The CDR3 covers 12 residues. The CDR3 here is CASSPLLREQYF.

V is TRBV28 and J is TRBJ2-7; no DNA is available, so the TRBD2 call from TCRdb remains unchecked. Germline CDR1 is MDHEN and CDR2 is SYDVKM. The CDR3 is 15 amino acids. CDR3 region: CASSVTGPLAYEQYF.

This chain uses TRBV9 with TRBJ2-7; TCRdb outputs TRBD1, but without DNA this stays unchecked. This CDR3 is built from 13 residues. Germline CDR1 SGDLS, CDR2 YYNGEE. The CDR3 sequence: CASSSPQGPEQYF.

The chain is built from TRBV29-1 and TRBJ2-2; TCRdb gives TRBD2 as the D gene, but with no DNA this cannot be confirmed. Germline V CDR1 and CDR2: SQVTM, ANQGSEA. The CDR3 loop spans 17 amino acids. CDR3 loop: CSVRLAGVWANTGELLF.